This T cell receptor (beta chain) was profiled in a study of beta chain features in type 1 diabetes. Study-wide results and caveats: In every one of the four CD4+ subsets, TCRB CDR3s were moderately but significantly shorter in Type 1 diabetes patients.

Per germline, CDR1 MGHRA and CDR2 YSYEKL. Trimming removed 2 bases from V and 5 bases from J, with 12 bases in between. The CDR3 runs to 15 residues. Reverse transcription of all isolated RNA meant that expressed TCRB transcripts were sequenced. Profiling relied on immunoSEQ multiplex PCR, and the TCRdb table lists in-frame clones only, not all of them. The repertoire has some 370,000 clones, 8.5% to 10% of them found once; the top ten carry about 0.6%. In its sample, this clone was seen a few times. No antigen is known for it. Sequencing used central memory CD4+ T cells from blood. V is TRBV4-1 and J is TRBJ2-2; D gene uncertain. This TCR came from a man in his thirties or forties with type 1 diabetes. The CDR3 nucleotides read TGCGCCAGCAGCCAACACGAAGCATATACCGGGGAGCTGTTTTTT. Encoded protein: CASSQHEAYTGELFF.